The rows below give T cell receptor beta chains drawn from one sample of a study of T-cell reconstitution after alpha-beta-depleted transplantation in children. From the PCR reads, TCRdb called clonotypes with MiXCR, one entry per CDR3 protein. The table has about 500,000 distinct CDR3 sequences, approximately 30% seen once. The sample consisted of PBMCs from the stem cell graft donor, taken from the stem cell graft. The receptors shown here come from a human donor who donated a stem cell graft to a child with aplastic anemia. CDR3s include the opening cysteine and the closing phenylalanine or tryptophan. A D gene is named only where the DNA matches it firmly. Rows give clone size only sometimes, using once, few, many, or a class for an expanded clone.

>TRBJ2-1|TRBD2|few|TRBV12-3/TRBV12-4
TGTGCCAGCAGTCCCAGACTAGCGGTACCTGAGCAGTTCTTC
CASSPRLAVPEQFF
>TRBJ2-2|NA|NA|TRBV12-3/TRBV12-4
TGTGCCAGCAGTGGTAGAGGGGAGCTGTTTTTT
CASSGRGELFF
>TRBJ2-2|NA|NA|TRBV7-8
TGTGCCAGCAGCTTAGATAGGGCTTTGACCGGGGAGCTGTTTTTT
CASSLDRALTGELFF
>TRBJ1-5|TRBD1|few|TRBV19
TGTGCCAGTAGAGCTGAGACAGGGTTTTGGCGTGGCAATCAGCCCCAGCATTTT
CASRAETGFWRGNQPQHF
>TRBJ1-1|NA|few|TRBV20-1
TGCAGTGCTAGTAATCCGGGGGCCGGGGACACTGAAGCTTTCTTT
CSASNPGAGDTEAFF
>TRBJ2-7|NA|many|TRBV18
TGTGCCAGCTCACCAGGAACAGCTCACGAGCAGTACTTC
CASSPGTAHEQYF
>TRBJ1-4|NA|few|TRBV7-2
TGTGCCAGCAGCTCAACCTTAGACATTCCGAATGAAAAACTGTTTTTT
CASSSTLDIPNEKLFF
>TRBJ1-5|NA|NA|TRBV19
TGTGCCAGTAGCTTGACAGAGATTCAGCCCCAGCATTTT
CASSLTEIQPQHF
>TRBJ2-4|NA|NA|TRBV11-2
TGTGCCAGCAGCTTAGAGGGGTTTGCCAAAAACATTCAGTACTTC
CASSLEGFAKNIQYF
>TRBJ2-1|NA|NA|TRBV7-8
TGTGCCAGCAGCTTAGGGATCGACGATTCCAATGAGCAGTTCTTC
CASSLGIDDSNEQFF
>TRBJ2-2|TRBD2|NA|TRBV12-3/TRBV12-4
TGTGCCAGCAGATTGGGACTAGCGGGGAGGCTCACCGGGGAGCTGTTTTTT
CASRLGLAGRLTGELFF